The clone carrying this T cell receptor (beta chain) was counted ten times or more. What it binds is not known. TCRdb reprocessed the RACE reads via MiXCR and lists one record per CDR3 protein. The top ten clones hold more than 7% of a sample with nearly 350,000 distinct CDR3 sequences, under 8% of them seen once. This sample was included in a study of human T cells and chemical hapten exposure. The germline V gene has CDR1 MNHEY and CDR2 SVGEGT. V shed 6 bases, J shed 7 bases, and the junction held 12 bases outside the gene matches. The CDR3 sequence is 15 residues long. Time point noted: patch test 1, 2 weeks after DPC sensitization. Specified treatment: therapeutic diphenylcyclopropenone sensitization with weekly scalp DPC. Overall study findings and caveats: Clustering by CDR3 similarity yielded significantly more large clusters from expanded TCRs than controls.

The sample in question was whole blood, obtained in connection with sensitization to the hapten diphenylcyclopropenone (DPC). This receptor was identified in a woman between 18 and 29 years old with alopecia areata. Some clones in this sample may be carry-over from other donors' samples. This chain uses TRBV6-2 or TRBV6-3 with TRBJ2-1; 7 nucleotides agree with TRBD1. The CDR3 spells CASSRDSWVGNEQFF. As DNA, the CDR3 is TGTGCCAGCAGCCGGGACAGTTGGGTGGGGAATGAGCAGTTCTTC.